The T cell receptor beta chain described here comes from a study of cytomegalovirus exposure and HLA in healthy donors. PCR was performed using 60 Vbeta and 13 Jbeta primers. The method was immunoSEQ multiplex PCR; TCRdb's version includes in-frame clones alone and lacks a portion of them. The repertoire includes 150,000 or so clones, around 70% of them detected once, and 2.1% sits in the top ten. Comment on this clone: Antigen: not known.

General study points: With later analysis, a missense DCLRE1C variant became linked to TCR beta V- and J-gene trimming.

The sample comprised PBMCs. This TCR was sampled from a man aged 25-40 years in good health and CMV-seronegative.

CDR3 DNA sequence: TGCGCCAGCAGCTTGGCTCTAGCGGGGTTCACAGATACGCAGTATTTT. It specifies CASSLALAGFTDTQYF. This chain links TRBV5-1 with TRBJ2-3; 9 positions match TRBD2. Germline V CDR1 and CDR2: SGHRS, YFSETQ. Trimming took 0 bases from V and 2 from J; bases not matched to a gene: 4. This CDR3 has 16 residues.